Described below is a single TCR beta chain sequence and its context. Antigen unknown. Trimming at V came to 5 bases and at J to 5 bases, leaving 17 bases not matched to a gene. CDR3 length: 18 residues. Germline V CDR1 and CDR2: MDHEN, SYDVKM. These data come from a study of OX40 agonist ivuxolimab in advanced cancers. About the study: Patients were dosed with the agonistic anti-OX40 (CD134) antibody ivuxolimab.

This table comes from immunoSEQ multiplex PCR, and its TCRdb copy is limited to in-frame clones, with some not included. The sample lists approximately 50,000 clones; approximately 80% were seen once. Study-level points and caveats: It was not determined which antigens were specifically recognized by the peripheral T cells that had undergone clonal expansion. Researchers report that CD8+ T cells had, on average, more expanded clones than CD4+.

This clonotype was obtained from an adult with an advanced solid tumor such as melanoma, head and neck, liver or kidney cancer. Material: CD4+ or CD8+ T cells sorted from blood, obtained in a trial of the OX40 agonist ivuxolimab. The V gene is TRBV28, the J gene TRBJ1-5; 8 bases match TRBD1. As DNA, the CDR3 is TGTGCCAGCAGTCCACCCTTCGAGGACAGGGCCGGGGATCAGCCCCAGCATTTT. Its translation is CASSPPFEDRAGDQPQHF.